This T cell receptor beta chain was captured by sequencing in a study of neurological immune-mediated disorders (dated by TCRdb to between 2018 and 2021). At the level of the whole study: Among the 34 multiple sclerosis patients, relapsing-remitting MS was present in around 31 and secondary progressive MS was present in 3. Using UMI-based sequencing, the study compared peripheral blood TCR-beta repertoires from patients with HTLV-I-associated myelopathy (HAM/TSP), patients with multiple sclerosis, and healthy controls. Of the approximately 66 subjects in the cohort, some 15 were HAM/TSP patients, about 34 were multiple sclerosis patients, and 20 were healthy controls. The approximately 110 TCR-beta libraries included longitudinal samples, technical triplicates and paired sorted CD4+ and CD8+ T-cell subsets alongside PBMC samples.

The germline V gene (reference sequence) provides CDR1 MNHNY and CDR2 SVGAGI. Taken from cysteine to phenylalanine, the CDR3 has 16 residues. Just the 48-base CDR3 DNA is kept, in frame starting at base 1. For the unsorted PBMC libraries, 2 million PBMCs were stored in RNAlater at -80 degrees C until RNA extraction and were used to generate the libraries. Multiple sclerosis patients were enrolled in a US clinical protocol under which disease progression was evaluated by magnetic resonance imaging. PBMCs were separated from peripheral blood using Ficoll-Hypaque density gradient centrifugation and then cryopreserved in liquid nitrogen. Results the study describes overall, beyond this receptor: No identical CDR3 amino acid sequences were found to be shared among expanded clones across subjects, suggesting that TCR-beta repertoires were private in all groups. No association of the MS cluster with clinical or MRI features was observed, and the need for larger cohorts was stated by the authors. TCR clonal expansion was highest in HAM/TSP patients and lowest in MS patients, with MS patients falling below even healthy controls. Repertoires from 18 of 34 MS patients were grouped by phylogenetic analysis into a cluster of related CDR3 sequences, suggesting a possible repertoire-level signature.

As for this clonotype: The antigen it recognizes is unknown. Its ends do not fully match the called genes, so a read error is possible.

cDNA was synthesized by template-switch 5'RACE using a primer with a 10-nucleotide random unique molecular identifier that tagged each TCR transcript. Over 190 million TCR-beta sequences, covering 15-18 subjects, were produced in each sequencing run. The RNeasy kit was used to extract total RNA. TCR-beta VDJ regions were amplified with primers for the TCR constant region and the 5'RACE anchor, using the KAPA Real-time Library Amplification kit. A first PCR added sample indexes and Illumina adaptors, and a second PCR then raised library yield. The roughly 650 bp TCR product was size-selected on a 2% E-gel SizeSelection system after Ampure bead purification. Before pooling, library quality was checked on a Bioanalyzer, concentration was measured with Qubit, and libraries were quantified with the Kapa Library Quantification kit. An Illumina HiSeq 2500 sequenced the libraries paired-end 2 x 150 bp. To increase sequence diversity, about 25-30% phiX was spiked into each library pool. In the original analysis: The quality-filtered reads were processed with the UMI-based MiGEC pipeline, whose error correction step removed more than 80% of the raw TCR sequences. IMGT germline references were used for aligning VDJ genes, and each clonotype was defined as a unique CDR3 amino acid sequence together with its V-J genes. Clonal expansion, Shannon diversity, and CDR3 relatedness (CalcPairwiseDistances, ClusterSamples) were evaluated with VDJtools, and phylogenetic trees were built with CLCbio workbench. Clones with at least 8 unique UMIs were defined as expanded, with this threshold being based on coefficient-of-variation modelling across technical triplicates. The public reads were reprocessed in TCRdb via fastp at Q25 and MiXCR, keeping in-frame beta chains. Each entry merges the rows of one CDR3 protein and shows their most common DNA and genes. The authors' filters were not applied to this entry. The sample table lists around 130,000 distinct CDR3 sequences, roughly 3.2% of them with a count of one. The top ten clonotypes cover about 1.2% of the sample.

The V gene is TRBV6-6 and the J gene is TRBJ1-5; a stretch of 9 junction bases matches TRBD1. Source material: PBMCs. This receptor was taken from a woman in her 30s with multiple sclerosis. The nucleotide sequence reads TGTGCCAGCAGTGGTCCCGGGACAGGGAGCAATAAGACCCAGAATTTT. The encoded protein is CASSGPGTGSNKTQNF.